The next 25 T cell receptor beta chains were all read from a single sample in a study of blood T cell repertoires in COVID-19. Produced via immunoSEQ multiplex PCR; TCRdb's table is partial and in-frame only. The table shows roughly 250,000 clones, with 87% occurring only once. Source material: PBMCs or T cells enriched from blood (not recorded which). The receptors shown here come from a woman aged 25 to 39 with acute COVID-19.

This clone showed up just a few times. The CDR3 loop is CAISEVDRAYNEQFF. In nucleotides, the CDR3 is TGTGCCATCAGTGAGGTGGACAGGGCCTACAATGAGCAGTTCTTC. The chain couples TRBV10-3 to TRBJ2-1, with 8 bases lining up with TRBD1. The CDR3 covers 15 residues. With 2 bases clipped from V and 2 bases from J, the junction kept 2 bases outside the gene matches. CDR1 and CDR2 (germline): ENHRY, SYGVKD.

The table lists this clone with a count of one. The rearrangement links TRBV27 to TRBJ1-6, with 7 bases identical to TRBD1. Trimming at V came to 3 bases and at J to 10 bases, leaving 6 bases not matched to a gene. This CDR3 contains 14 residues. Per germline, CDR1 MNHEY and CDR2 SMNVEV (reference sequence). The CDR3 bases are TGTGCCAGCAGTTTCAACAGGGGAGGATCACCCCTCCACTTT. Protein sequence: CASSFNRGGSPLHF.

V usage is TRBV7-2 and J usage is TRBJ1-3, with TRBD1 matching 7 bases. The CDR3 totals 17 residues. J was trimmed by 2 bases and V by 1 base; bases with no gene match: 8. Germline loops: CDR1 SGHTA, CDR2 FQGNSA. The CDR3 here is CASSLGQGGITGNTIYF. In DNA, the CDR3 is TGTGCCAGCAGCTTAGGACAGGGTGGTATCACTGGAAACACCATATATTTT.

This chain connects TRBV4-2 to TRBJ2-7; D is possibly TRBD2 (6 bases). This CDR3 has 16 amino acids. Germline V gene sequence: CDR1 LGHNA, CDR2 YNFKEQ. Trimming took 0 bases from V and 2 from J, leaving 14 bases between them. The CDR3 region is CASSQDKEGRTYEQYF. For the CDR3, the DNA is TGTGCCAGCAGCCAAGATAAGGAGGGCAGGACCTACGAGCAGTACTTC.

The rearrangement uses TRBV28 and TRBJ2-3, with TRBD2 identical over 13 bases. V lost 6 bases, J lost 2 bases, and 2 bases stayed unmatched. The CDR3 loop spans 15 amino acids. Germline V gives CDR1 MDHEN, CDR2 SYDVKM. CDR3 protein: CASRGLAGSTDTQYF. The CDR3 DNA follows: TGTGCCAGCAGGGGACTAGCGGGATCCACAGATACGCAGTATTTT.

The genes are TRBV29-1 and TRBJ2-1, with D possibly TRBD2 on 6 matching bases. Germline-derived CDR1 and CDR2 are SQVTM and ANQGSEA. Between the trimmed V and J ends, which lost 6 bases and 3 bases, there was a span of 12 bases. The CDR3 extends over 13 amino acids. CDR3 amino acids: CSVVATSYNEQFF. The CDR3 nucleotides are TGCAGCGTAGTAGCGACTAGCTACAATGAGCAGTTCTTC.

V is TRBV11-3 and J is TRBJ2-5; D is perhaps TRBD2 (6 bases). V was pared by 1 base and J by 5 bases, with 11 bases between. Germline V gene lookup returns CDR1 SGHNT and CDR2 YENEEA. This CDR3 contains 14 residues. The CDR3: CASSLGAGGETQYF. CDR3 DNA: TGTGCCAGCAGCTTAGGTGCTGGGGGGGAGACCCAGTACTTC. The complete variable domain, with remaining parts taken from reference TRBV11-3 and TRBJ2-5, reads EAGVVQSPRYKIIEKKQPVAFWCNPISGHNTLYWYLQNLGQGPELLIRYENEEAVDDSQLPKDRFSAERLKGVDSTLKIQPAELGDSAVYLCASSLGAGGETQYFGPGTRLLVL.

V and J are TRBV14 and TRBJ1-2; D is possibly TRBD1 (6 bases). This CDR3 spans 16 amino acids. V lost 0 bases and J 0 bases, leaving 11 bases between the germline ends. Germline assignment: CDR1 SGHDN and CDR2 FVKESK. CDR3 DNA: TGTGCCAGCAGCCAAGACAGGGGATCAGCTAACTATGGCTACACCTTC. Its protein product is CASSQDRGSANYGYTF.

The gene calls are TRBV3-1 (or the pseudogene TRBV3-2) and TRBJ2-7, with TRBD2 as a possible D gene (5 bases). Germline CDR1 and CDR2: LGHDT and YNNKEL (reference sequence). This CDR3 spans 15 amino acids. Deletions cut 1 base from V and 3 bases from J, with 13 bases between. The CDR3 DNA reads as TGTGCCAGCAGCCAAGTGCCGGGAATGGGCTACGAGCAGTACTTC. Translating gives CASSQVPGMGYEQYF.

CDR3 residues: CATSSLGPSRSGVTQETQYF. The CDR3 DNA sequence: TGTGCCACCAGCAGTCTCGGCCCGAGCCGATCAGGGGTTACCCAAGAGACCCAGTACTTC. This chain links TRBV15 with TRBJ2-5; D possibly corresponds to TRBD1 (6 bases). The CDR3 runs 20 residues. Trimming cost V 3 bases and J 1 base, with 27 bases left between them. Germline CDR1 and CDR2: LNHNV and YYDKDF (reference sequence).

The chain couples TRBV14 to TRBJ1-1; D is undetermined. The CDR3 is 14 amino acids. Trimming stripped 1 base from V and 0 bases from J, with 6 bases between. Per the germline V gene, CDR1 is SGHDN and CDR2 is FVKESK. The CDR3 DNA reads TGTGCCAGCAGCCAAGTCGCGTTGAACACTGAAGCTTTCTTT. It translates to CASSQVALNTEAFF.

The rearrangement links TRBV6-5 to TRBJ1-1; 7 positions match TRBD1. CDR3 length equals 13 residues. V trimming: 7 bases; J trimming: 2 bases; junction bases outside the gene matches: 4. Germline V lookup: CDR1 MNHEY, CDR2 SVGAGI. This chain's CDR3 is CASTRQGNTEAFF. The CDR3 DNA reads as TGTGCCAGCACCCGACAGGGAAACACTGAAGCTTTCTTT.

The CDR3 is CASTRGSNQPQHF. DNA of the CDR3: TGTGCCAGCACCAGGGGTAGCAATCAGCCCCAGCATTTT. V usage is TRBV6-5 and J usage is TRBJ1-5; weak D call: TRBD1 (6 bases). The CDR3 covers 13 residues. Deletions cut 7 bases from V and 0 bases from J, with 7 bases between. Germline CDR1 is MNHEY and CDR2 is SVGAGI.

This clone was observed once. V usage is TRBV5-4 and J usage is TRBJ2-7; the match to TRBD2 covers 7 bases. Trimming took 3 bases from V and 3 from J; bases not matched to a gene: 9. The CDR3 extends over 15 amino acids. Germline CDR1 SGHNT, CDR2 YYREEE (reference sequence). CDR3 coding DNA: TGTGCCAGCAGCTCGGCGACGGGGGACTACTACGAGCAGTACTTC. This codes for CASSSATGDYYEQYF.

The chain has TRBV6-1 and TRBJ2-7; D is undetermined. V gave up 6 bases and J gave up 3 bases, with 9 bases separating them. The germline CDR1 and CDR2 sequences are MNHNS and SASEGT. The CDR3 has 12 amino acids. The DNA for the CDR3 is TGTGCCAGCAGAGAACCCCTCTACGAGCAGTACTTC. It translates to CASREPLYEQYF.

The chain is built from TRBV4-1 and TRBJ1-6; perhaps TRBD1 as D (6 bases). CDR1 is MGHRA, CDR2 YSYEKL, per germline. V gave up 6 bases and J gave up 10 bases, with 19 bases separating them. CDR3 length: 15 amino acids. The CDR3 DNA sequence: TGCGCCAGCAGTCCACGTGCGGGGGCTGGGTCACCCCTCCACTTT. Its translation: CASSPRAGAGSPLHF.

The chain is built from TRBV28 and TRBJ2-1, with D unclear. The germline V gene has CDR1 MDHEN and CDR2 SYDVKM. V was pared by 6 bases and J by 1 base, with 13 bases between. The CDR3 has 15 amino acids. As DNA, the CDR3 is TGTGCCAGCAGCCGCGTCGATCGGTCCTACAATGAGCAGTTCTTC. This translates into CASSRVDRSYNEQFF.

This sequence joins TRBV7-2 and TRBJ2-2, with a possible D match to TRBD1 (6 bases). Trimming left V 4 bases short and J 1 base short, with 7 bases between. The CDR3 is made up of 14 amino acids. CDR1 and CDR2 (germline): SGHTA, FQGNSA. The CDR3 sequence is CASSSTGNTGELFF. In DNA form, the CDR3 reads TGTGCCAGCAGCTCGACAGGGAACACCGGGGAGCTGTTTTTT. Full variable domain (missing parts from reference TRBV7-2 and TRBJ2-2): GAGVSQSPSNKVTEKGKDVELRCDPISGHTALYWYRQSLGQGLEFLIYFQGNSAPDKSGLPSDRFSAERTGGSVSTLTIQRTQQEDSAVYLCASSSTGNTGELFFGEGSRLTVL.

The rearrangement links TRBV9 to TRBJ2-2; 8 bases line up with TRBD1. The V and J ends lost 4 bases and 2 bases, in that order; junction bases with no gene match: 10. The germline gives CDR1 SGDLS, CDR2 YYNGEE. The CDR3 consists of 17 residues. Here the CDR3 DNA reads TGTGCCAGCAGCCCCCTATGGCAGGGGGCTAACACCGGGGAGCTGTTTTTT. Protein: CASSPLWQGANTGELFF.

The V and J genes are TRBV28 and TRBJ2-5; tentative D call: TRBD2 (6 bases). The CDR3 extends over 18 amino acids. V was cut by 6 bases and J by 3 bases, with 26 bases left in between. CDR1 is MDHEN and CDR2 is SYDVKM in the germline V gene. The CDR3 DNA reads TGTGCCAGCAGACCTCTAACGCCCGCCCGAGGAGGGAAAGAGACCCAGTACTTC. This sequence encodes CASRPLTPARGGKETQYF.

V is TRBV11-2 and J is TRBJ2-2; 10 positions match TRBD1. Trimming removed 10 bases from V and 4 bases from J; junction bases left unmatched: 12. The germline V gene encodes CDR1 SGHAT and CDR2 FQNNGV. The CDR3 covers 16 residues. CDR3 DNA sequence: TGTGCCACTCAGAAGACAGGGGGCGCGGGCACCGGGGAGCTGTTTTTT. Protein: CATQKTGGAGTGELFF.

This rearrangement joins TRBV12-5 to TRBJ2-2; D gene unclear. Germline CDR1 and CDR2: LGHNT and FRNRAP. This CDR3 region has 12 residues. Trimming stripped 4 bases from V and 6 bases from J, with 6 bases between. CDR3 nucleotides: TGTGCTAGTGGTTCCTCCCCCGGGGAGCTGTTTTTT. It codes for CASGSSPGELFF. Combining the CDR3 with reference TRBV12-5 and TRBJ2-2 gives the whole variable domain DARVTQTPRHKVTEMGQEVTMRCQPILGHNTVFWYRQTMMQGLELLAYFRNRAPLDDSGMPKDRFSAEMPDATLATLKIQPSEPRDSAVYFCASGSSPGELFFGEGSRLTVL.

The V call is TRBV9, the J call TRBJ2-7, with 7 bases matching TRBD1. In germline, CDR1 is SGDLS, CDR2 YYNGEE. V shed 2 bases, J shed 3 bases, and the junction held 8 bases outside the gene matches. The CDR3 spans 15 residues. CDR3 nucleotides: TGTGCCAGCAGCGTCGCCGGGACAGTTGACTACGAGCAGTACTTC. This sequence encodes CASSVAGTVDYEQYF. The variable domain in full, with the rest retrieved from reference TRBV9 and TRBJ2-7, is DSGVTQTPKHLITATGQRVTLRCSPRSGDLSVYWYQQSLDQGLQFLIQYYNGEERAKGNILERFSAQQFPDLHSELNLSSLELGDSALYFCASSVAGTVDYEQYFGPGTRLTVT.

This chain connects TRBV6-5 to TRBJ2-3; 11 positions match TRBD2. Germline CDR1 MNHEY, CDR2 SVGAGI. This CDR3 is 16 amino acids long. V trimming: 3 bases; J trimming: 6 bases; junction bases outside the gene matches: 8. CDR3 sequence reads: CASSYTSGGFADTQYF. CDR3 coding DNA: TGTGCCAGCAGTTATACTAGCGGGGGTTTTGCCGATACGCAGTATTTT.

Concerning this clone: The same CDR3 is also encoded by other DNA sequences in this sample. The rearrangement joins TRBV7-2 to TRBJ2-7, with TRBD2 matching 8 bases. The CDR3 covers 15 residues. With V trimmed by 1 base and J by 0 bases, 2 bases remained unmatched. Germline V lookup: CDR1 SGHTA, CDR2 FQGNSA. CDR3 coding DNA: TGTGCCAGCAGCTTAGGTAGCGGGGCCTCCTACGAGCAGTACTTC. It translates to CASSLGSGASYEQYF.